This passage covers 13 T cell receptor beta chains from one sample sequenced in a study of technical replicates of blood from a few donors (dated by TCRdb to 2017 to 2019). Library prep was done by the immunoSEQ multiplex PCR assay. Held by TCRdb, this immuneACCESS table contains in-frame sequences only and omits some clones. Under half of the omission traces to an unresolved V gene where checked; the cause of the rest is unknown. The sample data list 80,000 to 95,000 clones, and 95% to 97% of these were observed just once. In total, the top ten clones hold more than 0.35% of the sample. The sample comprised T cells isolated from PBMCs. The source of these receptors is a human donor in good health.

V gene TRBV7-6 combines with J gene TRBJ2-7; possible D gene TRBD1, 6 bases. With 5 bases removed from V and 7 bases from J, the gap between germline ends came to 15 bases. The CDR3 has 13 amino acids. Per germline, CDR1 SGHVS and CDR2 FNYEAQ. The CDR3 sequence: CASSLGGRGEQYF. CDR3 in DNA: TGTGCCAGCAGCCTCGGTGGCAGGGGTGAGCAGTACTTC.

This sequence joins TRBV5-6 and TRBJ2-5; a weak D match, TRBD1 (5 bases). Germline-derived CDR1 and CDR2 are SGHDT and YYEEEE. Trimming removed 10 bases from V and 0 bases from J, with 13 bases in between. This CDR3 contains 13 residues. This chain's CDR3 is CASRVYYQETQYF. The DNA for the CDR3 is TGTGCCTCCAGGGTATATTACCAAGAGACCCAGTACTTC.

The chain links TRBV7-2 to TRBJ1-2; a possible D gene is TRBD1 (6 bases). The CDR3 sequence is 14 residues long. Germline assignment: CDR1 SGHTA and CDR2 FQGNSA. Trimming took off 6 bases at V and 4 bases at J, with 15 bases between the two ends. The CDR3 DNA reads TGTGCCAGCAGTCCACAGGGAGGGCTCTATGGCTACACCTTC. Protein sequence: CASSPQGGLYGYTF.

V usage is TRBV6-6 and J usage is TRBJ1-5; 9 bases are a match to TRBD1. The germline V gene has CDR1 MNHNY and CDR2 SVGAGI (reference sequence). V was pared by 7 bases and J by 6 bases, with 4 bases of the junction left unmatched. This CDR3 is 13 amino acids long. CDR3 in DNA: TGTGCCAGCAAGGGACAGGGATCTCAGCCCCAGCATTTT. It codes for CASKGQGSQPQHF.

The chain is built from TRBV19 and TRBJ1-5; tentatively, D is TRBD1 (6 bases). The CDR3 runs to 15 residues. Germline V gene lookup returns CDR1 LNHDA and CDR2 SQIVND (reference sequence). Trimming stripped 5 bases from V and 2 bases from J, with 13 bases between. This chain's CDR3 is CASSAGTPGNQPQHF. CDR3 nucleotides: TGTGCCAGTAGTGCCGGGACACCGGGCAATCAGCCCCAGCATTTT.

J is TRBJ2-5 and V is TRBV23-1; 8 bases match TRBD2. TRBV23-1 is given ORF status, its function remaining uncertain. Trimming cost V 4 bases and J 5 bases; bases outside gene matches: 15. The length of the CDR3 is 17 residues. The chain's CDR3 is CASSRGAGTRIGETQYF. Here the CDR3 DNA reads TGCGCCAGCAGTCGTGGGGCCGGGACTAGGATAGGGGAGACCCAGTACTTC.

This chain joins TRBV18 and TRBJ1-1; D ambiguous. This CDR3 spans 13 amino acids. Deletions cut 3 bases from V and 6 bases from J, with 11 bases between. Germline CDR1 reads KGHSH; CDR2 reads LQKENI. This chain's CDR3 is CASSPSQDPEAFF. The CDR3 nucleotides read TGTGCCAGCTCACCCTCTCAGGATCCTGAAGCTTTCTTT. Variable domain in full (rest from reference TRBV18 and TRBJ1-1): NAGVMQNPRHLVRRRGQEARLRCSPMKGHSHVYWYRQLPEEGLKFMVYLQKENIIDESGMPKERFSAEFPKEGPSILRIQQVVRGDSAAYFCASSPSQDPEAFFGQGTRLTVV.

The rearrangement uses TRBV6-5 and TRBJ1-2, with TRBD1 as a possible D gene (5 bases). The CDR3 is 11 residues long. CDR1 is MNHEY, CDR2 SVGAGI, per germline. V lost 8 bases to trimming and J lost 6 bases, with 10 bases between them. For the CDR3, the DNA is TGTGCCAGCTGGCAGGGTGATGGCTACACCTTC. It yields the protein CASWQGDGYTF.

The genes are TRBV6-1 and TRBJ1-5, with TRBD1 matching over 9 bases. CDR3 size: 13 residues. J was trimmed by 9 bases and V by 4 bases; bases with no gene match: 4. Germline V lookup: CDR1 MNHNS, CDR2 SASEGT. Written as DNA, the CDR3 is TGTGCCAGCAGTGCCGGGACAGGGAGGCCCCAGCATTTT. Its translation: CASSAGTGRPQHF.

This chain joins TRBV5-1 and TRBJ2-7; D is undetermined. With 4 bases removed from V and 1 base from J, the gap between germline ends came to 9 bases. The germline CDR1 and CDR2 sequences are SGHRS and YFSETQ. CDR3 length: 13 residues. For the CDR3, the DNA is TGCGCCAGCAGCCCACAGAGATCCTACGAGCAGTACTTC. Its protein product is CASSPQRSYEQYF.

V usage is TRBV5-5 and J usage is TRBJ1-1, with 7 bases aligning to TRBD1. The CDR3 sequence is 16 residues long. After removal of 2 bases from V and 1 base from J, the junction contained 8 bases not matched to a gene. Looked up from germline, CDR1 is SGHKS and CDR2 is YYEKEE (reference sequence). The CDR3 DNA sequence: TGTGCCAGCAGCTTTAGACCACAGGGGCCGAACACTGAAGCTTTCTTT. Protein: CASSFRPQGPNTEAFF.

This chain links TRBV18 with TRBJ2-1; 7 bases match TRBD2. V was pared by 3 bases and J by 9 bases, with 5 bases of the junction left unmatched. Germline-derived CDR1 and CDR2 are KGHSH and LQKENI. This CDR3 contains 13 residues. The CDR3 region is CASSPGGSSEQFF. The CDR3 region has the DNA TGTGCCAGCTCACCTGGCGGGAGTAGTGAGCAGTTCTTC.

V usage is TRBV6-5 and J usage is TRBJ1-1; 7 positions agree with TRBD1. Germline trimming cut 2 bases from V and 0 bases from J; bases unmatched to any gene: 3. This CDR3 region has 15 residues. Per the germline V gene, CDR1 is MNHEY and CDR2 is SVGAGI. CDR3 DNA: TGTGCCAGCAGTTACAGGGGGCCTCTGAACACTGAAGCTTTCTTT. Translated: CASSYRGPLNTEAFF.